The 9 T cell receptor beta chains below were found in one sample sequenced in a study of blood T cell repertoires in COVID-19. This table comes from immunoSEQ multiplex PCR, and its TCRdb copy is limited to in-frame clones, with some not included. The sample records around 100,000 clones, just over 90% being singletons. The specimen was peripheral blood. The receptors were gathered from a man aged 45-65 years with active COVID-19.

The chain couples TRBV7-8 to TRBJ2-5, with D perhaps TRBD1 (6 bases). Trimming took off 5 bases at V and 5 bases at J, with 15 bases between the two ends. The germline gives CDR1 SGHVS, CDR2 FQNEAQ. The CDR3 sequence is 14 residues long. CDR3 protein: CASSAQGLRETQYF. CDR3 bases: TGTGCCAGCAGCGCGCAGGGGTTGAGGGAGACCCAGTACTTC.

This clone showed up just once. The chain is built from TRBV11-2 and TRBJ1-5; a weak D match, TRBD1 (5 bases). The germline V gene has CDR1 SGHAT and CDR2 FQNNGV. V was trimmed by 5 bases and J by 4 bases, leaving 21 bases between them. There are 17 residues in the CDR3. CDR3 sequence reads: CASSPTSQGPGNQPQHF. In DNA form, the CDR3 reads TGTGCCAGCAGCCCAACCAGTCAGGGTCCTGGGAATCAGCCCCAGCATTTT.

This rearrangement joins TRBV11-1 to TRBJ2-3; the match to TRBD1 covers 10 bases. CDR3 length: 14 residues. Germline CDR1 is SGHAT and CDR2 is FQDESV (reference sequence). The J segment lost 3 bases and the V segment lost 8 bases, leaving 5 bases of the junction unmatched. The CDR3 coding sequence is TGTGCCAGCGGTGACAGGGGGCGGACAGATACGCAGTATTTT. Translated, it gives CASGDRGRTDTQYF. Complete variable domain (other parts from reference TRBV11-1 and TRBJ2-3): EAEVAQSPRYKITEKSQAVAFWCDPISGHATLYWYRQILGQGPELLVQFQDESVVDDSQLPKDRFSAERLKGVDSTLKIQPAELGDSAMYLCASGDRGRTDTQYFGPGTRLTVL.

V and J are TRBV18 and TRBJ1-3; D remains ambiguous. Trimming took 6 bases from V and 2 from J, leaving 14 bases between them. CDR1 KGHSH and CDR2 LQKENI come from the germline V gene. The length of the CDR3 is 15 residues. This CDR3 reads CASSLSLGPGNTIYF. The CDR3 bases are TGTGCCAGCTCGCTGTCCCTCGGTCCTGGAAACACCATATATTTT.

The CDR3 is CASSVVTSYGQFF. In DNA form, the CDR3 reads TGTGCCAGCAGCGTAGTGACTAGCTATGGGCAGTTCTTC. The genes are TRBV9 and TRBJ2-1, with TRBD2 matching over 7 bases. The J segment lost 12 bases and the V segment lost 0 bases, leaving 6 bases of the junction unmatched. There are 13 residues in the CDR3. The V gene's germline CDR1 is SGDLS and CDR2 YYNGEE.

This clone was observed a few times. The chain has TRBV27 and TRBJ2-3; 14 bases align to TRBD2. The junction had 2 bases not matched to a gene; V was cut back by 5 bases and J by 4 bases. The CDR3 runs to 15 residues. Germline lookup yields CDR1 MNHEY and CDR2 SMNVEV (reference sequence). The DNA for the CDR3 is TGTGCCAGCAGTGCGACTAGCGGGAGGGCAGATACGCAGTATTTT. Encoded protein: CASSATSGRADTQYF.

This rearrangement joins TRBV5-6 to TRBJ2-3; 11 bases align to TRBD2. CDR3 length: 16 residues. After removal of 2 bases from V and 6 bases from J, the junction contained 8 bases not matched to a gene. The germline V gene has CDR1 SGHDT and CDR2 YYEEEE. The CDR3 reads CASSFRLAGMGDTQYF. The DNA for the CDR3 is TGTGCCAGCAGCTTCAGACTAGCGGGGATGGGGGATACGCAGTATTTT.

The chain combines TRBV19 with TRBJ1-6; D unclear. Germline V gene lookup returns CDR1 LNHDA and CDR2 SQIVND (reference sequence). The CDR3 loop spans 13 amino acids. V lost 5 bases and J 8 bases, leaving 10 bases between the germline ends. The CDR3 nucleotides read TGTGCCAGTAGTCCCGCACGAGATTCACCCCTCCACTTT. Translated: CASSPARDSPLHF.

The CDR3 loop is CAIRILPGNTGELFF. CDR3 coding DNA: TGTGCCATCCGAATCTTGCCCGGTAACACCGGGGAGCTGTTTTTT. The chain has TRBV6-5 and TRBJ2-2; D unresolved. V was clipped by 10 bases and J by 2 bases, with 17 bases between them. The V gene's germline CDR1 is MNHEY and CDR2 SVGAGI. CDR3 size: 15 residues.